This T cell receptor (beta chain) was captured by sequencing in a study of early T cells in non-severe SARS-CoV-2 infection (TCRdb year 2021). At the level of the whole study: TCR sequencing used bulk RNA from unsorted whole blood, so alpha and beta chains could not be paired. Overall results and qualifications from the work: Matching against VDJdb was skewed toward anti-spike CD8 responses, likely underestimated virus-specific expansions, and missed private and CD4 specificities.

Concerning this clonotype: There is no known antigen for this receptor. No base qualities exist here, and no much larger clone lies one base off it.

For CDR1 and CDR2, the germline V gene lists MNHEY and SVGAGI. Here V drops 5 bases and J drops 2 bases, and the junction holds 6 bases not matched to any gene. From the cysteine through the phenylalanine, the CDR3 covers 16 amino acids. Just CDR3 DNA is preserved here, 48 bases in frame from base 1. The method was 5' RACE. Data came from a NextSeq 500. In the TCR library protocol, unique molecular identifiers were attached to individual cDNA molecules to correct for PCR bias and sequencing error. Both TCR alpha and beta chains were sequenced, and tight co-correlation was observed between alpha and beta sequence abundances in each sample. The study's own analysis went as follows. V gene, J gene and CDR3 annotation of TCR sequences was performed with Decombinator V4. Expanded TCRs were defined as changing significantly between any two time points under a Poisson model with p below 0.0001. Abundances of TCRs were expressed as counts per million after normalisation to the total number of TCRs sequenced in each sample. TRAV1-2 paired with TRAJ12, TRAJ20 or TRAJ33 defined MAIT TCRs, while TRAV10 paired with TRAJ18 defined iNKT TCRs. VDJdb, accessed 1 November 2021, was searched for CMV, EBV and SARS-CoV-2 annotated TCRs, excluding TCRs annotated for multiple antigens. The public reads were reanalyzed by TCRdb: fastp trimming at Q25, MiXCR alignment, in-frame beta chains only. Every distinct CDR3 protein forms one entry, paired with its most common genes and DNA. TCRdb's processing, not the authors', yielded these V and J calls. For this sample the table gives some 63,000 distinct CDR3 sequences, of which over 10% were detected only once. The ten most abundant clones make up about 4.7% of the sample.

The study was a case-control design nested within a healthcare worker cohort in London, UK, with weekly nasopharyngeal swab PCR tests and blood sampling. Healthcare workers were recruited during the week of the UK lockdown, between 23 and 31 March 2020, and followed weekly for up to roughly 16 weeks. This receptor was identified in an adult who was a healthcare worker with PCR-confirmed SARS-CoV-2 infection or an uninfected control (not recorded which). Input material: whole blood. The chain links TRBV6-5 with TRBJ2-6; 7 of the junction bases match TRBD2. The DNA sequence is as follows: TGTGCCAGCAGTCACCTGGGAGGGGCTGGGGCCAACGTCCTGACTTTC. It specifies CASSHLGGAGANVLTF.